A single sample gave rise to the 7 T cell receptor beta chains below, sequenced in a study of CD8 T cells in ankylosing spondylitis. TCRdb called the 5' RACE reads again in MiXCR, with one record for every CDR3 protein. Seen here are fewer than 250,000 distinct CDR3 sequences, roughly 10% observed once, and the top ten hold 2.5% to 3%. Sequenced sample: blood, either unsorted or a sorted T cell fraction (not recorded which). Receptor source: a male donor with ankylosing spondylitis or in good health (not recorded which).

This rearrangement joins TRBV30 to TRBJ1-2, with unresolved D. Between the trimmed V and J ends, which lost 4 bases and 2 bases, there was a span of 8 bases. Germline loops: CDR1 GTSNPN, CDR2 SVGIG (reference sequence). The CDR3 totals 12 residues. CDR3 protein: CAWTTGNYGYTF. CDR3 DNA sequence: TGTGCCTGGACGACGGGGAACTATGGCTACACCTTC.

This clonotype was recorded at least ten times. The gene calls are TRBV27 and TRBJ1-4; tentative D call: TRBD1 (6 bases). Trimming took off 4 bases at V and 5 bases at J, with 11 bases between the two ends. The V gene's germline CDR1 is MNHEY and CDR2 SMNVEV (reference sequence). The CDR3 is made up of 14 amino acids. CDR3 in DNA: TGTGCCAGCAGTTCACAGGGTCTGAATGAAAAACTGTTTTTT. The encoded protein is CASSSQGLNEKLFF.

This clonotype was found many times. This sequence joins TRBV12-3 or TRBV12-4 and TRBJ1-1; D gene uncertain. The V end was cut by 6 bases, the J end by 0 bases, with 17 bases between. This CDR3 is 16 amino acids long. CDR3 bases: TGTGCCAGCAGCTTGCCTCTGGGATTTATGAACACTGAAGCTTTCTTT. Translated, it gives CASSLPLGFMNTEAFF.

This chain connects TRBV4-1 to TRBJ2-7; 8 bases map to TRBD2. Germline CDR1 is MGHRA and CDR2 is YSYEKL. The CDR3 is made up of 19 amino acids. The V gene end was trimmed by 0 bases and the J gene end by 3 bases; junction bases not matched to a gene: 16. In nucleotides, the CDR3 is TGCGCCAGCAGCCAAGAGGAACCTCGGGGGGGCTTCCTAAACTACGAGCAGTACTTC. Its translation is CASSQEEPRGGFLNYEQYF.

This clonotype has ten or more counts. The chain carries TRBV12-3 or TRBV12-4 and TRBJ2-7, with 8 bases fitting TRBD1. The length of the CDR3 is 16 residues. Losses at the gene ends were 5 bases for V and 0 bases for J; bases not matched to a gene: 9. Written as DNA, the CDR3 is TGTGCCAGCAGTCCGAACGGACAGGGTTACTCCTACGAGCAGTACTTC. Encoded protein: CASSPNGQGYSYEQYF.

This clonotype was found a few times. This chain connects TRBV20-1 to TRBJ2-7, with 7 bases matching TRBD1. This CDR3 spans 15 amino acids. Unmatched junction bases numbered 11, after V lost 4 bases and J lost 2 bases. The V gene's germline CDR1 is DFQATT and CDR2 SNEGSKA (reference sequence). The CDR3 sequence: CSATTGQGVTYEQYF. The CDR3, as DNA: TGCAGTGCTACCACCGGGCAGGGGGTGACCTACGAGCAGTACTTC.

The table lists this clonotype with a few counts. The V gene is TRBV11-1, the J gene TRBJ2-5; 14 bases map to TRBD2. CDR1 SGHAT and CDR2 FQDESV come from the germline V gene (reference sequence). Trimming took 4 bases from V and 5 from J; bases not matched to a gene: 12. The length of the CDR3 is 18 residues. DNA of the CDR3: TGTGCCAGCAGCTCCGGGACTAGCGGGAGTAGCTTCCAGGAGACCCAGTACTTC. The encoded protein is CASSSGTSGSSFQETQYF.